This entry concerns a single T cell receptor beta chain. The entry originates in a study of blood T cell repertoires in COVID-19. Study-wide context: Sources were T cells, B-cell-depleted T cells, or PBMCs; the material itself was cDNA or gDNA.

The table came from immunoSEQ multiplex PCR; TCRdb's copy has only in-frame clones and leaves some out. The data show some 83,000 clones, 82% seen once. V gave up 5 bases and J gave up 4 bases; unmatched junction bases: 6. The V gene's germline CDR1 is MDHEN and CDR2 SYDVKM. The CDR3 loop spans 14 amino acids. The rearrangement uses TRBV28 and TRBJ2-7; 9 bases map to TRBD2. The sample taken for sequencing was peripheral blood. The TCR was taken from a human donor in a cohort sampled during active COVID-19. The CDR3: CASSGSGGAYEQYF. The CDR3 region has the DNA TGTGCCAGCAGTGGTAGCGGGGGCGCGTACGAGCAGTACTTC.